This T cell receptor beta chain was sequenced in a study of blood T cell repertoires in COVID-19. Overall study context: Sites across the United States, Italy and Spain contributed samples from acute and convalescent COVID-19. T cells, B-cell-depleted T cells, or PBMCs supplied cDNA or gDNA.

In Seattle, patients joined the study during active infection and were tracked longitudinally. Trimming took 0 bases from V and 5 from J, leaving 4 bases between them. Germline CDR1 LGHDT, CDR2 YNNKEL (reference sequence). This CDR3 has 12 residues. Original methodology: Amplifying reference gene primers gave estimates of nucleated cell counts. Some clones are missing from TCRdb's copy, which holds only in-frame ones; the method was immunoSEQ multiplex PCR. V, J and clone size were drawn from that table, and D and trimming were deduced from the DNA. The sample yields tens of thousands of clones, around 72% seen once.

The specimen sequenced was peripheral blood. This sequence was found in a man aged 65 to 79 with COVID-19, enrolled during active disease. This sequence joins TRBV3-1 (or the pseudogene TRBV3-2) and TRBJ2-5, with no clear D. This CDR3 is CASSQESETQYF. DNA for the CDR3: TGTGCCAGCAGCCAAGAATCGGAGACCCAGTACTTC.